The rows below give T cell receptor beta chains drawn from one sample of a study of T cells in tuberculosis. Repertoires were generated with immunoSEQ multiplex PCR, while TCRdb's copy carries only in-frame clones and drops some. This table has tens of thousands of clones, about nine tenths appearing once. Sample: CD1b-GMM tetramer-negative cells sorted from PBMCs. The receptors derive from an adult woman with latent tuberculosis. Each CDR3 is given with its conserved first and last residue. D genes are given only for firm matches. Clone size is not always given. Where it is, it says once, few, many or a class for expanded clones.

size	D	J	V	DNA	CDR3
NA	TRBD2	TRBJ2-2	TRBV23-1	TGCGCCAGCAGTCAATCGCGGGGACTAGCGGGGAAAACCGGGGAGCTGTTTTTT	CASSQSRGLAGKTGELFF
NA	TRBD1	TRBJ1-6	TRBV18	TGTGCCAGCTCACCACCTATTGGGACAGGGAATCATTCACCCCTCCACTTT	CASSPPIGTGNHSPLHF
NA	TRBD1	TRBJ2-1	TRBV10-3	TGTGCCATCAGCCCCGGGACAGGGGGTTTATACAATGAGCAGTTCTTC	CAISPGTGGLYNEQFF
NA	TRBD2	TRBJ2-1	TRBV2	TGTGCCAGCAGTGGGGCGGGGGGCCCTTACAATGAGCAGTTCTTC	CASSGAGGPYNEQFF
few	TRBD2	TRBJ2-7	TRBV7-2	TGTGCCAGCATAGCGGGGGTCGACGAGCAGTACTTC	CASIAGVDEQYF
NA	NA	TRBJ2-2	TRBV11-2	TGTGCCAGCAGCTTAGGGGGGCGCGCGAACACCGGGGAGCTGTTTTTT	CASSLGGRANTGELFF
NA	NA	TRBJ1-1	TRBV11-2	TGTGCCAGCACCATTCTCCAGGGTGGGAACACTGAAGCTTTCTTT	CASTILQGGNTEAFF
medium-sized	TRBD1	TRBJ1-2	TRBV6-1	TGTGCCAGCCGAGCCGGGACAGGGGGCGATGGCTACACCTTC	CASRAGTGGDGYTF
NA	NA	TRBJ1-1	TRBV6-1	TGTGCCAGCCTCCTGCGGTCGGGGGGCACTGAAGCTTTCTTT	CASLLRSGGTEAFF
NA	TRBD2	TRBJ2-1	TRBV9	TGTGCCTCGGGGCTAGCGGGGGGCGGTAATGAGCAGTTCTTC	CASGLAGGGNEQFF
NA	TRBD2	TRBJ2-3	TRBV5-4	TGTGCCAGCAGCTTGGCCGGGGCGGGGGGGCCAGCAGATACGCAGTATTTT	CASSLAGAGGPADTQYF
NA	NA	TRBJ2-2	TRBV11-2	TGTGCCAGCAGCTTTGTCCGCGGGGACCGGGGAGGGGAGCTGTTTTTT	CASSFVRGDRGGELFF
NA	TRBD2	TRBJ2-1	TRBV2	TGTGCCAGCTCACGGTCCCTAGCGGGTGTTAATGAGCAGTTCTTC	CASSRSLAGVNEQFF
NA	NA	TRBJ1-4	TRBV28	TGTGCCAGCCGGCCCTCATCTGTAGGGGCTAATGAAAAACTGTTTTTT	CASRPSSVGANEKLFF
NA	TRBD1	TRBJ1-6	TRBV11-2	TGTGCCAGCAGCCGGACCCGGGACAGCCTCTCACCCCTCCACTTT	CASSRTRDSLSPLHF
NA	NA	TRBJ1-2	TRBV12-2	TGTGCAAGTCGCTCTCGTTACAGGGATATTGGCTACACCTTC	CASRSRYRDIGYTF
NA	NA	TRBJ1-5	TRBV6-6	TGTGCCAGCAGAAACGGACAAGGGGCTCAGCCCCAGCATTTT	CASRNGQGAQPQHF
NA	NA	TRBJ1-4	TRBV28	TGTGCCAGCAGTCTCCCCGGGACTCTGGGAACGACTAATGAAAAACTGTTTTTT	CASSLPGTLGTTNEKLFF
few	TRBD2	TRBJ2-1	TRBV7-3	TGTGCCAGCAGCTTAATTAGCGGGGGGGCCGAGCAGTTCTTC	CASSLISGGAEQFF
NA	NA	TRBJ1-4	TRBV19	TGTGCCAGTAGTATGTGGGGGGGGTCGGGTGAAAAACTGTTTTTT	CASSMWGGSGEKLFF
NA	NA	TRBJ2-2	TRBV6-5	TGTGCCAGCAGCCCCAGGACTCGGAACACCGGGGAGCTGTTTTTT	CASSPRTRNTGELFF
NA	NA	TRBJ2-3	TRBV29-1	TGCAGCGTTTGGGGGGAGAGCACAGATACGCAGTATTTT	CSVWGESTDTQYF
once	NA	TRBJ1-3	TRBV7-6	TGTGCCAGCAGCTTAGGAGTGGGGCAGGGCTTGTCTGGAAACACCATATATTTT	CASSLGVGQGLSGNTIYF
NA	NA	TRBJ2-2	TRBV18	TGTGCCAGCTCACTAAACACCGGGGAGCTGTTTTTT	CASSLNTGELFF
NA	NA	TRBJ2-1	TRBV12-1	TGTGCCAGCAGCTTCTGGGGGACTAGCGGGGGGGCCGACAATGAGCAGTTCTTC	CASSFWGTSGGADNEQFF
NA	NA	TRBJ2-5	TRBV27	TGTGCCAGCAGTTTAACGTCATACCGGGAGACCCAGTACTTC	CASSLTSYRETQYF
NA	TRBD2	TRBJ2-5	TRBV6-1	TGTGCCAGCAGGAAAGGCGGGGGAGGAGAGACCCAGTACTTC	CASRKGGGGETQYF
NA	TRBD1	TRBJ1-2	TRBV30	TGTGCCTGGAGTGTTCACAGGGGCTATGGCTACACCTTC	CAWSVHRGYGYTF
NA	NA	TRBJ1-5	TRBV30	TGTGCCTGGAGTGTACGAACAGGCAGCAATCAGCCCCAGCATTTT	CAWSVRTGSNQPQHF
NA	NA	TRBJ1-2	TRBV27	TGTGCCAGCAGAAAATCCGGGGGGATCTCTATGGGCTACACCTTC	CASRKSGGISMGYTF
NA	TRBD1	TRBJ1-1	TRBV14	TGTGCCAGCAGCGACCATCTCGGACAGGGGAAGTCTGAAGCTTTCTTT	CASSDHLGQGKSEAFF
NA	TRBD1	TRBJ1-2	TRBV7-3	TGTGCCAGCAGCTTAGGGACAGGGCTTTTAGGCTACACCTTC	CASSLGTGLLGYTF
NA	TRBD1	TRBJ2-7	TRBV2	TGTGCCATCACAACCCGGGACAGGGCGCCCGAGCAGTACTTC	CAITTRDRAPEQYF
NA	NA	TRBJ2-5	TRBV7-7	TGTGCTAGCAGCTTATCCCCGGGGATGACGGAGACCCAGTACTTC	CASSLSPGMTETQYF
once	TRBD1	TRBJ2-7	TRBV5-1	TGCGCCAGCAGCTTCGGGACAGGGGGCTCCTACGAGCAGTACTTC	CASSFGTGGSYEQYF